These T cell receptor beta chains were read from a single sample in a study of identical twins. A single record per CDR3 protein comes from TCRdb applying MiXCR to the 5' RACE reads. This sample has 350,000 to 400,000 distinct CDR3 sequences, with 8.5% to 10% found just once. The sample was naive T cells sorted from blood. These receptors all stem from a woman aged 45-65 years in good health. The CDR3 runs from the conserved cysteine through the conserved F or W. Fields, in order: J gene, clone size, V gene, D gene, CDR3 DNA, CDR3 protein. D genes are given only for firm matches. For some rows the clone size is stated as once, few or many, or as a class when expanded; others skip it.

J gene: TRBJ2-1; clone size: NA; V gene: TRBV19; D gene: TRBD2; CDR3 DNA: TGTGCCAGTAGTGATACTAGCGCCGCATCCTACAATGAGCAGTTCTTC; CDR3 protein: CASSDTSAASYNEQFF
J gene: TRBJ2-1; clone size: many; V gene: TRBV7-3; D gene: TRBD2; CDR3 DNA: TGTGCCAGCAGCCCTAGCGGGGTCGGTGTTGATGAGCAGTTCTTC; CDR3 protein: CASSPSGVGVDEQFF
J gene: TRBJ2-1; clone size: NA; V gene: TRBV30; D gene: NA; CDR3 DNA: TGTGCCTGGGCGGACGGCCGGGGGTACAATGAGCAGTTCTTC; CDR3 protein: CAWADGRGYNEQFF
J gene: TRBJ1-2; clone size: NA; V gene: TRBV2; D gene: NA; CDR3 DNA: TGTGCCGGCAGTGAAGCCGGGTTCCGCTATGGCTACACCTTC; CDR3 protein: CAGSEAGFRYGYTF
J gene: TRBJ1-1; clone size: NA; V gene: TRBV7-8; D gene: NA; CDR3 DNA: TGTGCCAGCAGCTTACCGCAGGGGACTGAAGCTTTCTTT; CDR3 protein: CASSLPQGTEAFF
J gene: TRBJ2-3; clone size: many; V gene: TRBV12-3/TRBV12-4; D gene: NA; CDR3 DNA: TGTGCCAGCCGAAAAGACCCCACAGATACGCAGTATTTT; CDR3 protein: CASRKDPTDTQYF
J gene: TRBJ2-1; clone size: NA; V gene: TRBV5-1; D gene: NA; CDR3 DNA: TGCGCCAGCAGCTTGGGCCTGCCCAGCTCCTACAATGAGCAGTTCTTC; CDR3 protein: CASSLGLPSSYNEQFF
J gene: TRBJ2-5; clone size: few; V gene: TRBV5-1; D gene: TRBD2; CDR3 DNA: TGCGCCAGCAGCCCCCCAATAGCGGGCTACCGTCCGGAGACCCAGTACTTC; CDR3 protein: CASSPPIAGYRPETQYF
J gene: TRBJ1-5; clone size: NA; V gene: TRBV6-7; D gene: NA; CDR3 DNA: TGTGCCACCGCAGGGGTGGCTAGCAATCAGCCCCAGCATTTT; CDR3 protein: CATAGVASNQPQHF
J gene: TRBJ1-6; clone size: NA; V gene: TRBV6-5; D gene: TRBD1; CDR3 DNA: TGTGCCAGCAGCCCACGGGACAGGGGCTCACCCCTCCACTTT; CDR3 protein: CASSPRDRGSPLHF
J gene: TRBJ2-5; clone size: few; V gene: TRBV4-2; D gene: TRBD2; CDR3 DNA: TGTGCCAGCAGCCAAGAGTCGGGGGGGGAGACCCAGTACTTC; CDR3 protein: CASSQESGGETQYF
J gene: TRBJ2-3; clone size: NA; V gene: TRBV7-8; D gene: TRBD2; CDR3 DNA: TGTGCCAGCAGCTCTAGCGGGGGAGACACAGATACGCAGTATTTT; CDR3 protein: CASSSSGGDTDTQYF
J gene: TRBJ2-3; clone size: once; V gene: TRBV18; D gene: NA; CDR3 DNA: TGTGCCAGCTCACCGGACCATAGCACAGATACGCAGTATTTT; CDR3 protein: CASSPDHSTDTQYF
J gene: TRBJ2-3; clone size: NA; V gene: TRBV2; D gene: TRBD2; CDR3 DNA: TGTGCCAGCCCTGGGAGCGGGAGGGCCGCAGATACGCAGTATTTT; CDR3 protein: CASPGSGRAADTQYF
J gene: TRBJ2-3; clone size: few; V gene: TRBV24-1; D gene: NA; CDR3 DNA: TGTGCCACCCCCCAGCAGAACGATACGCAGTATTTT; CDR3 protein: CATPQQNDTQYF
J gene: TRBJ2-3; clone size: many; V gene: TRBV5-1; D gene: TRBD2; CDR3 DNA: TGCGCCAGCAGCTTGGATCTAGCGGGAGATACGCAGTATTTT; CDR3 protein: CASSLDLAGDTQYF
J gene: TRBJ2-2; clone size: many; V gene: TRBV5-6; D gene: NA; CDR3 DNA: TGTGCCAGCAGCTTGTATCGTACCGGGGAGCTGTTTTTT; CDR3 protein: CASSLYRTGELFF
J gene: TRBJ2-1; clone size: few; V gene: TRBV20-1; D gene: TRBD2; CDR3 DNA: TGCAGTGCTAGCGGGAGGGCCCTAGGCTATGAGCAGTTCTTC; CDR3 protein: CSASGRALGYEQFF
J gene: TRBJ1-2; clone size: few; V gene: TRBV11-2; D gene: NA; CDR3 DNA: TGTGCCAGCAGCAACAACTATGGCTACACCTTC; CDR3 protein: CASSNNYGYTF
J gene: TRBJ2-2; clone size: few; V gene: TRBV20-1; D gene: NA; CDR3 DNA: TGCAGTGCTAGGGAACAGAGTTTAACCGGGGAGCTGTTTTTT; CDR3 protein: CSAREQSLTGELFF
J gene: TRBJ2-2; clone size: NA; V gene: TRBV6-1; D gene: NA; CDR3 DNA: TGTGCCAGCAGTAGGGTAGTTCGTGGCACCGGGGAGCTGTTTTTT; CDR3 protein: CASSRVVRGTGELFF
J gene: TRBJ1-5; clone size: many; V gene: TRBV3-1; D gene: TRBD1; CDR3 DNA: TGTGCCAGCGGTACAGGGGAAAGCAATCAGCCCCAGCATTTT; CDR3 protein: CASGTGESNQPQHF
J gene: TRBJ2-5; clone size: NA; V gene: TRBV20-1; D gene: NA; CDR3 DNA: TGCAGTGCCATGATAGCTGGAGAGACCCAGTACTTC; CDR3 protein: CSAMIAGETQYF
J gene: TRBJ2-5; clone size: NA; V gene: TRBV9; D gene: TRBD2; CDR3 DNA: TGTGCCAGCAGCCTCGGGACTAGCGGGAGGAGGCAAGAGACCCAGTACTTC; CDR3 protein: CASSLGTSGRRQETQYF
J gene: TRBJ2-4; clone size: many; V gene: TRBV20-1; D gene: NA; CDR3 DNA: TGCAGTGCTAACCAACTAGGAGCCAAAAACATTCAGTACTTC; CDR3 protein: CSANQLGAKNIQYF
J gene: TRBJ1-2; clone size: many; V gene: TRBV24-1; D gene: NA; CDR3 DNA: TGTGCCACCAGTGAGGGGCGCCGCGGCTATGGCTACACCTTC; CDR3 protein: CATSEGRRGYGYTF
J gene: TRBJ2-7; clone size: NA; V gene: TRBV4-2; D gene: NA; CDR3 DNA: TGTGCCAGCAGCCCCTGGGGCAGCTACGAGCAGTACTTC; CDR3 protein: CASSPWGSYEQYF
J gene: TRBJ2-1; clone size: many; V gene: TRBV27; D gene: NA; CDR3 DNA: TGTGCCAGCAGTACAAGTCGTTACAATGAGCAGTTCTTC; CDR3 protein: CASSTSRYNEQFF
J gene: TRBJ2-7; clone size: few; V gene: TRBV5-1; D gene: TRBD2; CDR3 DNA: TGCGCCAGCAGCTTGGCGTCTAGCGGGACCTACGAGCAGTACTTC; CDR3 protein: CASSLASSGTYEQYF
J gene: TRBJ2-3; clone size: many; V gene: TRBV5-1; D gene: TRBD2; CDR3 DNA: TGCGCCAGCAGCTTCCTTAGCGGGATCCCAGATACGCAGTATTTT; CDR3 protein: CASSFLSGIPDTQYF
J gene: TRBJ1-2; clone size: NA; V gene: TRBV20-1; D gene: NA; CDR3 DNA: TGCAGTGCCAAAGTTGAGGATGGCTACACCTTC; CDR3 protein: CSAKVEDGYTF
J gene: TRBJ2-1; clone size: NA; V gene: TRBV29-1; D gene: TRBD2; CDR3 DNA: TGCAGCGCACTAGCGGGAGGGGCCCCCCTTGGCGGTGAGCAGTTCTTC; CDR3 protein: CSALAGGAPLGGEQFF
J gene: TRBJ1-2; clone size: many; V gene: TRBV12-3/TRBV12-4; D gene: NA; CDR3 DNA: TGTGCCAGCAGTCAACAGGGATACTATGGCTACACCTTC; CDR3 protein: CASSQQGYYGYTF
J gene: TRBJ2-5; clone size: NA; V gene: TRBV5-6; D gene: TRBD1; CDR3 DNA: TGTGCCAGCAGCTTGATCACAGGGGGCGAGACCCAGTACTTC; CDR3 protein: CASSLITGGETQYF
J gene: TRBJ2-5; clone size: few; V gene: TRBV24-1; D gene: NA; CDR3 DNA: TGTGCCACCGCTGATATTATGCCGGGACACCAATTCTTC; CDR3 protein: CATADIMPGHQFF
J gene: TRBJ2-7; clone size: NA; V gene: TRBV11-2; D gene: TRBD2; CDR3 DNA: TGTGCCAGCGCCAACAGCGGGGTAAGCTCCTACGAGCAGTACTTC; CDR3 protein: CASANSGVSSYEQYF
J gene: TRBJ2-7; clone size: NA; V gene: TRBV5-1; D gene: NA; CDR3 DNA: TGCGCCAGCAGCCCGCTACCGCGGGGACCCTCCTACGAGCAGTACTTC; CDR3 protein: CASSPLPRGPSYEQYF
J gene: TRBJ2-1; clone size: few; V gene: TRBV9; D gene: TRBD1; CDR3 DNA: TGTGCCAGCAGCGTAGGTCCAGGGGGATACGAGCAGTTCTTC; CDR3 protein: CASSVGPGGYEQFF
J gene: TRBJ1-1; clone size: few; V gene: TRBV5-1; D gene: TRBD1; CDR3 DNA: TGCGCCAGCAGCCTTCGGACAGGGGGCGTAAGTGATCCTGAAGCTTTCTTT; CDR3 protein: CASSLRTGGVSDPEAFF
J gene: TRBJ1-2; clone size: many; V gene: TRBV6-5; D gene: TRBD1; CDR3 DNA: TGTGCCAGCAGCCGCGGGGACAGAAGACCTAACTATGGCTACACCTTC; CDR3 protein: CASSRGDRRPNYGYTF
J gene: TRBJ2-1; clone size: NA; V gene: TRBV3-1; D gene: TRBD2; CDR3 DNA: TGTGCCAGCAGCCAAGCGTCCGGACTAGCGGGAGGGACGTTGAATGAGCAGTTCTTC; CDR3 protein: CASSQASGLAGGTLNEQFF